The present TCR beta chain was sequenced within a study of breast tumors, draining lymph nodes, adjacent tissues. Findings and caveats of the study: Findings are consistent with lymph node origin and intratumoral expansion of most tumor T cells. Tumors had less TCR diversity than lymph nodes, more than nontumor tissue. Luminal-like breast cancer showed significantly greater tumor-nontumor repertoire similarity than basal-like breast cancer did.

TCRdb re-called the multiplex PCR reads through MiXCR, storing one row per CDR3 protein. The table lists about 180,000 distinct CDR3 sequences, roughly a third of them singletons. Breast cancer patients provided tissue from their axillary draining lymph nodes. This clonotype has ten or more counts. The antigen is not known. J gave up 5 bases and V 8 bases, and 7 bases lay outside the gene matches. This CDR3 has 13 residues. The germline V gene encodes CDR1 ENHRY and CDR2 SYGVKD. The sequence came from a female donor with breast cancer. Some clones in this sample may be carry-over from other donors' samples. Input material: axillary lymph node tissue. The chain uses TRBV10-3 and TRBJ2-5; TRBD1 matches at 8 bases. The CDR3 nucleotides read TGTGCCATCGCCTCCAGGACAGGGGAGACCCAGTACTTC. This gives the protein CAIASRTGETQYF.